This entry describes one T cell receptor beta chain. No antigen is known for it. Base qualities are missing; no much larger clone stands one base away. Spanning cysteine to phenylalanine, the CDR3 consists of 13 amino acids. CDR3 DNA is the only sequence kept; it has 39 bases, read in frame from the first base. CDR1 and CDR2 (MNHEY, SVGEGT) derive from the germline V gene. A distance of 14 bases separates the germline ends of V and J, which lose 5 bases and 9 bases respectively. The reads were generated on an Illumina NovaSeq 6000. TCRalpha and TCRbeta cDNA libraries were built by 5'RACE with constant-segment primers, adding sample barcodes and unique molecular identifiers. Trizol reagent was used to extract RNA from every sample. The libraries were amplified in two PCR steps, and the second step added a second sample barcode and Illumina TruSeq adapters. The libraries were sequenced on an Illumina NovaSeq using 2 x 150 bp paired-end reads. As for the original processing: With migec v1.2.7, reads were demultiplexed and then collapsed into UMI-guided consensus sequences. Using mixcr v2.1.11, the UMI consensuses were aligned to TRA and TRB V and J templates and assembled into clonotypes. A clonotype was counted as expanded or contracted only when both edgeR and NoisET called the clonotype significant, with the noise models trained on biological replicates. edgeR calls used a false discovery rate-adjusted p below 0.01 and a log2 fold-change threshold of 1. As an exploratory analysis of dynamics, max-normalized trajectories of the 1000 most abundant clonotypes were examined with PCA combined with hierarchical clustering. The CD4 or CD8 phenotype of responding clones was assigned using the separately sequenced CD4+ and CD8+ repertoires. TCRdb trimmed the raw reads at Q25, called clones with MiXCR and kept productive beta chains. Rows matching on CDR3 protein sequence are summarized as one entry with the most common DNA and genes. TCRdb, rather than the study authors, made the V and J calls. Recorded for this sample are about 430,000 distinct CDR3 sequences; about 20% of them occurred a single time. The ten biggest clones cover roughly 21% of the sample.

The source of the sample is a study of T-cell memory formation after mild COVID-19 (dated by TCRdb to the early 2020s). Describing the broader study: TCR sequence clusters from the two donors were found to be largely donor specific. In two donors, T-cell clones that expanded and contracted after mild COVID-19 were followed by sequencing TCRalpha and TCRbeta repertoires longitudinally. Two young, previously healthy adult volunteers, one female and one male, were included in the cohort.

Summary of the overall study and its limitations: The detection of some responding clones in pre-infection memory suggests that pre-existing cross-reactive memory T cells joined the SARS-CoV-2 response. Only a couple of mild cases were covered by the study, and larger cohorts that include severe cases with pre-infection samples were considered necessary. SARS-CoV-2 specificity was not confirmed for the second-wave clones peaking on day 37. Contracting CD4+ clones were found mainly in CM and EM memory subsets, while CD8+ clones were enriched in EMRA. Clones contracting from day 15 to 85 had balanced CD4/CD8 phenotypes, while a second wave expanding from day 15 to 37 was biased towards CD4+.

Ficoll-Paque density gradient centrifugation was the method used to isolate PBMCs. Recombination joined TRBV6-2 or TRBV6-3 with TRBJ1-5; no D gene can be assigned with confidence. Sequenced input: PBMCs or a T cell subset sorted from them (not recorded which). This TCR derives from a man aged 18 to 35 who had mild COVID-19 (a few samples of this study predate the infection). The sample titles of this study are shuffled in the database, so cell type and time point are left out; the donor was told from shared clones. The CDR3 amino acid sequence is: CASSATLQGPQHF. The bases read TGTGCCAGCAGTGCCACACTTCAAGGGCCCCAGCATTTT.